This TCR beta chain was identified in a study of Graves' ophthalmopathy and Graves' hyperthyroidism. On the study more broadly: The stable label applied to hyperthyroidism with no ophthalmopathy within 18 months of follow-up.

Findings of the study overall: Detection in blood was also observed for most expanded thyroid clonotypes above 0.001 frequency. Prediction of ophthalmopathy progression reached roughly 64% sensitivity and around 72% specificity.

People with hyperthyroidism were aged 18 to 65 and newly diagnosed, under 2 months' duration. Using RNA transcripts, the TCR beta CDR3 regions were amplified. An initial RT-PCR round employing HTBI primers preceded a second-round multiplex PCR. Via MiXCR, TCRdb re-called the multiplex PCR reads, giving one row per CDR3 protein. Among 560,000 or so distinct CDR3 sequences listed, 35% to 40% were seen once. This clonotype was counted at least ten times. Its antigen remains unidentified. V shed 7 bases and J shed 4 bases, with 19 bases lying between them. This CDR3 contains 15 residues. Germline V gene data show CDR1 as SQVTM and CDR2 as ANQGSEA.

The chain has TRBV29-1 and TRBJ2-2, with TRBD2 as a possible D gene (6 bases). The sample comprised peripheral blood or thyroid tissue (not recorded which). The sequence came from an adult man with Graves' hyperthyroidism. DNA for the CDR3: TGCAGCGGTGCTGGGAGTGGGGGAGGCACCGGGGAGCTGTTTTTT. Translation gives CSGAGSGGGTGELFF.